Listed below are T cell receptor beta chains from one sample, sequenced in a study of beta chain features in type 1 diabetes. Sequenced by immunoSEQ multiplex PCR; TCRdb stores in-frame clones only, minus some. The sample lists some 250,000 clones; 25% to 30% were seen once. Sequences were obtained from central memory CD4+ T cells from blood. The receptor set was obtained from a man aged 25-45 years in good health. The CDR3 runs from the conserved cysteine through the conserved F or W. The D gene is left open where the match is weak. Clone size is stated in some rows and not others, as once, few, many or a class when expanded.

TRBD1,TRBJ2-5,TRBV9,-,TGTGCCAGCAGCGGTTTCACAGGGGGCCAAGAGACCCAGTACTTC,CASSGFTGGQETQYF
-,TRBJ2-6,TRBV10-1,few,TGCGCCAGCAGTGATACCGGGACGGTCATCTCTGGGGCCAACGTCCTGACTTTC,CASSDTGTVISGANVLTF
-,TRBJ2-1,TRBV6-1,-,TGTGCCAGCAGTGAAGGGCGTCACGACAGGCTAAACAATGAGCAGTTCTTC,CASSEGRHDRLNNEQFF
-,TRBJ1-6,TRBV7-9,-,TGTGCCAGCAGCCAACACAAGGATAATTCACCCCTCCACTTT,CASSQHKDNSPLHF
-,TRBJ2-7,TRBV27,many,TGTGCCAGCAGTCTCCCAGGGAGGAACGAGCAGTACTTC,CASSLPGRNEQYF
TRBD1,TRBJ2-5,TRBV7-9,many,TGTGCCAGCAGCCTACCCAGTCCGGGACAGCAAGAGACCCAGTACTTC,CASSLPSPGQQETQYF
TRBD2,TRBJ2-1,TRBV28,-,TGTGCCAGCACACCGGGGGGCAATGAGCAGTTCTTC,CASTPGGNEQFF
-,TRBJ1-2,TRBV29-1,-,TGCAGCGTTGTAGCCGGACAGACGGTACCTAACTATGGCTACACCTTC,CSVVAGQTVPNYGYTF
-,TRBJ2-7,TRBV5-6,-,TGTGCCAGCAGCTTGGGACTGAACGGCGAGCAGTACTTC,CASSLGLNGEQYF
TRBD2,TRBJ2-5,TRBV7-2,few,TGTGCCAGCAGCTTAGGTGCTAGCGGGACGGAGACCCAGTACTTC,CASSLGASGTETQYF
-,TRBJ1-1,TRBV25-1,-,TGTGCCAGCAGGGATCATCTCGAAACTGAAGCTTTCTTT,CASRDHLETEAFF
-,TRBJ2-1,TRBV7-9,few,TGTGCCAGCAGCTCGAGGGACTCCCTCTCCAATGAGCAGTTCTTC,CASSSRDSLSNEQFF
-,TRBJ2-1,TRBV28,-,TGTGCCAGCGTCACTCCGGGAAAGCAGTTCTTC,CASVTPGKQFF
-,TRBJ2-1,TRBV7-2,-,TGTGCCAGCAGCTCACACAATAGTCAGGGAAATGAGCAGTTCTTC,CASSSHNSQGNEQFF
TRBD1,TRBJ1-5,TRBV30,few,TGTGCCTGGAACAGGGGGCACAATCAGCCCCAGCATTTT,CAWNRGHNQPQHF
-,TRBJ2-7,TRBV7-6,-,TGTGCCAGCAGCTTAGGCTTTTCGGCCCGCGAGCAGTACTTC,CASSLGFSAREQYF
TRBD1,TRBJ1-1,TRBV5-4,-,TGTGCCAGCAGCTTCGGGATGAGGGGAGGGGGCTCCGGCACTGAAGCTTTCTTT,CASSFGMRGGGSGTEAFF
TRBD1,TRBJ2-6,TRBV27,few,TGTGCCAGCAGTTTATGGGGACAGTCAGCGGGGGCCAACGTCCTGACTTTC,CASSLWGQSAGANVLTF
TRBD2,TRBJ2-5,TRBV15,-,TGTGCCACCAGCAGAGAGCTTCCCGCGGGAGGCCCAGAGACCCAGTACTTC,CATSRELPAGGPETQYF
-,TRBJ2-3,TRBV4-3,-,TGCGCCAGCAGCCAAGATGGAACAGGGTTTAGCACAGATACGCAGTATTTT,CASSQDGTGFSTDTQYF
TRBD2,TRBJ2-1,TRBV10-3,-,TGTGCCATCAGAGGTAGCGGGAGAAATGCCTACAATGAGCAGTTCTTC,CAIRGSGRNAYNEQFF
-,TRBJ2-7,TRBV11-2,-,TGTGCCAGCAGCTCCCCGTCAGGACGCCTCTACGAGCAGTACTTC,CASSSPSGRLYEQYF
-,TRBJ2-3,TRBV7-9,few,TGTGCCAGCAGCTTAGTGAGGGAGACGCAGTATTTT,CASSLVRETQYF
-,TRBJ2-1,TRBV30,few,TGTGCCTGGAGTGCAGGACCATTGGGGTTCTTC,CAWSAGPLGFF
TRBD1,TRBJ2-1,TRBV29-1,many,TGCAGCGTGTTGGACAGGGGGCTCTACAATGAGCAGTTCTTC,CSVLDRGLYNEQFF
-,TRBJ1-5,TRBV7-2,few,TGTGCCAGCAGCTTCCAGGGAGGAAGCAATCAGCCCCAGCATTTT,CASSFQGGSNQPQHF
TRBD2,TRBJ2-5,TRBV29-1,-,TGCAGCGTAAGACTAGCGGGAGGCCCAGTTCAAGAGACCCAGTACTTC,CSVRLAGGPVQETQYF
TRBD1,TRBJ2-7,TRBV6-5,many,TGTGCCAGCAGTCGACAGGGGCGGCTAGGCGAGCAGTACTTC,CASSRQGRLGEQYF